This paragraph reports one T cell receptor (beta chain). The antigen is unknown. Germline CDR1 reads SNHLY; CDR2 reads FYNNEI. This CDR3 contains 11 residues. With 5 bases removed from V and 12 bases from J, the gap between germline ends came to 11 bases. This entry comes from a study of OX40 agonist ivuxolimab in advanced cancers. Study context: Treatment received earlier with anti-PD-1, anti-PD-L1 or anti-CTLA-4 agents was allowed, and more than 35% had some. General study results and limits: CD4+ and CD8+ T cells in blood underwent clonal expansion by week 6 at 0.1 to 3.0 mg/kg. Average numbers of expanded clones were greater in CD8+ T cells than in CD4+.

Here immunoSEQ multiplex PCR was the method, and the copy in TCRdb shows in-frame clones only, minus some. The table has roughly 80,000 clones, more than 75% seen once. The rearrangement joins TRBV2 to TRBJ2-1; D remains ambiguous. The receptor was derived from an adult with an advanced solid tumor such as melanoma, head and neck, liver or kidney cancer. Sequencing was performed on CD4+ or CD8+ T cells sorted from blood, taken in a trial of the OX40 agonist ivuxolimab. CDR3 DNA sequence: TGTGCCAGCAGTCCTCAGTACGGGCAGTTCTTC. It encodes CASSPQYGQFF.